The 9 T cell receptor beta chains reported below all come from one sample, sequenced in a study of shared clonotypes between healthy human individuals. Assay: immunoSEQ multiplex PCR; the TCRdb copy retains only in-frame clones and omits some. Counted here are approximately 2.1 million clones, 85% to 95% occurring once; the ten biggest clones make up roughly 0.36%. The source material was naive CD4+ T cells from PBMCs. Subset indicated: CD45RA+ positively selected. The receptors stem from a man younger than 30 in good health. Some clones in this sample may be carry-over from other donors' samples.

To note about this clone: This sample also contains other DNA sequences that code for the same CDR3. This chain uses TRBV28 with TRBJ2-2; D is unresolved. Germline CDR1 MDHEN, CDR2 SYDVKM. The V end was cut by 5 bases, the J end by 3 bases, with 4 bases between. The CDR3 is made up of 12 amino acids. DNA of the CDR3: TGTGCCAGCAGTCCCCACACCGGGGAGCTGTTTTTT. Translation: CASSPHTGELFF.

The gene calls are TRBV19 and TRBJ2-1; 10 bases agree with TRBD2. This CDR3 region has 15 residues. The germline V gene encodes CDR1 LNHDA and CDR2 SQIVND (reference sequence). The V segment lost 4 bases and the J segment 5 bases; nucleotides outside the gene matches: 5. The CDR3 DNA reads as TGTGCCAGTAGTAGACTAGCGGGCACCGACAATGAGCAGTTCTTC. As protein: CASSRLAGTDNEQFF. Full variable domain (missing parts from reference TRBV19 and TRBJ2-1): DGGITQSPKYLFRKEGQNVTLSCEQNLNHDAMYWYRQDPGQGLRLIYYSQIVNDFQKGDIAEGYSVSREKKESFPLTVTSAQKNPTAFYLCASSRLAGTDNEQFFGPGTRLTVL.

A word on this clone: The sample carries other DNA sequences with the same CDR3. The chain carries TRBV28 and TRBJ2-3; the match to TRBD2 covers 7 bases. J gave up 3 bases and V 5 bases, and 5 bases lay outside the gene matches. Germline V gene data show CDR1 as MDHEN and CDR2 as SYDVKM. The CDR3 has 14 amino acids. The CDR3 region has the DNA TGTGCCAGCAGTACCCCCGGGGGGACAGATACGCAGTATTTT. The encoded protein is CASSTPGGTDTQYF.

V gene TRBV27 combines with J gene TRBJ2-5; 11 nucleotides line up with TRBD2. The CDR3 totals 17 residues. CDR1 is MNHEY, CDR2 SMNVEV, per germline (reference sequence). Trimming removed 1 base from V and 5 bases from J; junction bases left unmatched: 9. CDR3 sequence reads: CASSLLVLAGAIETQYF. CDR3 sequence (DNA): TGTGCCAGCAGTTTATTAGTACTAGCGGGAGCCATTGAGACCCAGTACTTC.

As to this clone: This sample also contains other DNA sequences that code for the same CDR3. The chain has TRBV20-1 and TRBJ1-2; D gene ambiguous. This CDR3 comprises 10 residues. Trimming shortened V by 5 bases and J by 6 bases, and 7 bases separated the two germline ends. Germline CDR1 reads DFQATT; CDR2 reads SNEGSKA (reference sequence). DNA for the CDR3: TGCAGTGCTGGCCATAATGGCTACACCTTC. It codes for CSAGHNGYTF.

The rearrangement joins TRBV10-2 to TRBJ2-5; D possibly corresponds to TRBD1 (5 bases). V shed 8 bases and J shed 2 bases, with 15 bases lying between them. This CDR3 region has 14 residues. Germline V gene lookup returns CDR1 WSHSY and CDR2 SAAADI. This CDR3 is CASLPTVLQETQYF. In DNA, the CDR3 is TGCGCCAGCCTTCCGACAGTACTGCAAGAGACCCAGTACTTC.

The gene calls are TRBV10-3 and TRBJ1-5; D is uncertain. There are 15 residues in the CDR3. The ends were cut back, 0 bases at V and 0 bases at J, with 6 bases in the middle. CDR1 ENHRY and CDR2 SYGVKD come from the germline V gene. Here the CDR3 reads CAISESRNSNQPQHF. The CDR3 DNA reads TGTGCCATCAGTGAGTCGAGAAATAGCAATCAGCCCCAGCATTTT.

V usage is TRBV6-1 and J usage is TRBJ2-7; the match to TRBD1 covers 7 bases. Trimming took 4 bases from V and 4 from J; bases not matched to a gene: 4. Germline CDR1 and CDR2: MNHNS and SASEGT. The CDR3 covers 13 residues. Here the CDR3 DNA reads TGTGCCAGCAGTGCCCGGACAGGTTACGAGCAGTACTTC. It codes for CASSARTGYEQYF.

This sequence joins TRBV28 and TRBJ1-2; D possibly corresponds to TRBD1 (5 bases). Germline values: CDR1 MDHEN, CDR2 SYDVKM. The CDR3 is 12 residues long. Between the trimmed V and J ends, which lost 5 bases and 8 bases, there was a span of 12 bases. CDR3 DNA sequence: TGTGCCAGCAGTGGGGCCTTGAGGGGCTACACCTTC. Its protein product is CASSGALRGYTF.